This is a list of T cell receptor beta chains from one sample in a study of blood T cell repertoires in COVID-19. Profiled with immunoSEQ multiplex PCR; TCRdb holds only in-frame clones, not every one. The repertoire holds around 280,000 clones, with under 90% as singletons. Specimen: PBMCs or T cells enriched from blood (not recorded which). These receptors all come from a woman between 35 and 50 years old who had recovered from COVID-19. Both conserved end residues are part of each CDR3. D genes are given only for firm matches. For some rows the clone size is stated as once, few or many, or as a class when expanded; others skip it.

clone size	V gene	D gene	J gene	CDR3 length	CDR3 DNA	CDR3 protein
-	TRBV30	TRBD1	TRBJ2-7	14	TGTGCCTGGGCCCGGGACAGGGGGCCCTACGAGCAGTACTTC	CAWARDRGPYEQYF
-	TRBV5-1	TRBD2	TRBJ2-7	17	TGCGCCAGCAGCTTGGGGTCGGGAGGGGGGCTATCCTACGAGCAGTACTTC	CASSLGSGGGLSYEQYF
-	TRBV30	TRBD1	TRBJ1-5	16	TGTGCCTGGAGTTTTCCGACAGGGATCCCAGGGCAGCCCCAGCATTTT	CAWSFPTGIPGQPQHF
-	TRBV12-5	-	TRBJ2-5	14	TGTGCTAGTGGTTTGACCGGGAGAGGTGAGACCCAGTACTTC	CASGLTGRGETQYF
-	TRBV11-1	-	TRBJ1-5	13	TGTGCCAGCAGCCCGGGACTCAATCAGCCCCAGCATTTT	CASSPGLNQPQHF
-	TRBV6-1	-	TRBJ1-1	13	TGTGCCAGCAGTGAATTTAGGAACACTGAAGCTTTCTTT	CASSEFRNTEAFF
-	TRBV6-1	-	TRBJ1-1	16	TGTGCCAGCAGTGTCCACGGCGGGAGTATAAACACTGAAGCTTTCTTT	CASSVHGGSINTEAFF
-	TRBV7-9	TRBD2	TRBJ2-3	16	TGTGCCAGCAGCCCGGGACTAGCGGAAGGCACAGATACGCAGTATTTT	CASSPGLAEGTDTQYF
-	TRBV11-2	-	TRBJ1-2	17	TGTGCCAGCAGCTTAGATCTTGGAGGGTATGGGAAAAATGGCTACACCTTC	CASSLDLGGYGKNGYTF
-	TRBV21-1	-	TRBJ2-1	21	TGTGCCAGCAGCAAAGACCGAGGGACTAGCGGGAGGGGGGGCTCCTACAATGAGCAGTTCTTC	CASSKDRGTSGRGGSYNEQFF
-	TRBV5-8	TRBD1	TRBJ1-2	17	TGTGCCAGCAGCCCAAGACAGGGGGCTCTCAACCTCTATGGCTACACCTTC	CASSPRQGALNLYGYTF
-	TRBV6-4	TRBD1	TRBJ2-1	13	TGTGCCAGCAGCGGACAGGGTGGCAATGAGCAGTTCTTC	CASSGQGGNEQFF
-	TRBV7-9	-	TRBJ2-5	16	TGTGCCAGCAGCTTCCCTCACCCAGGACGGGATTTGACCCAGTACTTC	CASSFPHPGRDLTQYF
-	TRBV2	-	TRBJ2-7	14	TGTGCCAGCAAGTCGAGTCCTCAAAACTACGAGCAGTACTTC	CASKSSPQNYEQYF
-	TRBV24-1	-	TRBJ1-4	14	TGTGCCACCCTCAGGGGCCCTTTCCTGGAAAAACTGTTTTTT	CATLRGPFLEKLFF
-	TRBV18	-	TRBJ1-1	16	TGTGCCAGCTCAAAATCCCAGTTGTCAGGTGGCACTGAAGCTTTCTTT	CASSKSQLSGGTEAFF
-	TRBV7-2	TRBD1	TRBJ1-4	16	TGTGCCAGCAGCTTAAGTTTAGGGGGCGCGAGAGAAAAACTGTTTTTT	CASSLSLGGAREKLFF
-	TRBV2	TRBD1	TRBJ1-2	16	TGTGCCAGCGGTCGGCCGGGACAGGGATTTAACTATGGCTACACCTTC	CASGRPGQGFNYGYTF
-	TRBV19	-	TRBJ1-2	12	TGTGCCAGTAGTGGGCAGACCTATGGCTACACCTTC	CASSGQTYGYTF
-	TRBV18	TRBD1	TRBJ2-3	17	TGTGCCAGCTCACTGTTGGTACAGGGGGCTTCGACAGATACGCAGTATTTT	CASSLLVQGASTDTQYF
-	TRBV2	-	TRBJ2-2	16	TGTGCCAGCAGTGAAGAAGGTCTAGTAAACACCGGGGAGCTGTTTTTT	CASSEEGLVNTGELFF
-	TRBV30	-	TRBJ1-1	16	TGTGCCTGGAGGGCCAAGACAGGTTCTGGAAACACTGAAGCTTTCTTT	CAWRAKTGSGNTEAFF
once	TRBV7-2	-	TRBJ2-5	12	TGTGCCAGCAGCGTCGACCGCGGGACCCAGTACTTC	CASSVDRGTQYF
-	TRBV2	-	TRBJ1-4	13	TGTGCCAGCTCCGGGAGGGGAAATGAAAAACTGTTTTTT	CASSGRGNEKLFF
once	TRBV20-1	-	TRBJ1-2	14	TGCAGTGCTAGTTGGACAGTTACTAACTATGGCTACACCTTC	CSASWTVTNYGYTF
-	TRBV7-5	-	TRBJ1-4	15	TGTGCCAGAAGGCCGGCGGACAGGAAGAATGAAAAACTGTTTTTT	CARRPADRKNEKLFF
-	TRBV18	TRBD2	TRBJ2-6	17	TGTGCCAGCTCACCCGGACTAGCGGGAGTTGGGGCCAACGTCCTGACTTTC	CASSPGLAGVGANVLTF
-	TRBV6-5	TRBD2	TRBJ2-1	15	TGTGCCAGCATGCCACTAGCGGGGGGCTACAATGAGCAGTTCTTC	CASMPLAGGYNEQFF
few	TRBV4-1	TRBD1	TRBJ1-6	15	TGCGCCAGCAGCCCCGACGGGGACAGGCGTAACTTCCTCCACTTT	CASSPDGDRRNFLHF
-	TRBV7-2	-	TRBJ1-5	15	TGTGCCAGCAGCTTCGGTGGAGCTGGCAATCAGCCCCAGCATTTT	CASSFGGAGNQPQHF
once	TRBV28	TRBD2	TRBJ2-1	17	TGTGCCAGCAGTTCCCAGACTAGCGGGAGGTCCTACAATGAGCAGTTCTTC	CASSSQTSGRSYNEQFF
-	TRBV6-1	-	TRBJ2-1	15	TGTGCCAGCAGTGAAAGCCGCCTCTCTCGGGTGTCGCAGTTCTTC	CASSESRLSRVSQFF
-	TRBV3-1/TRBV3-2	-	TRBJ1-5	15	TGTGCCAGCAGCCAAGACGGAGGGGATCGTCAGCCCCAGCATTTT	CASSQDGGDRQPQHF
once	TRBV9	-	TRBJ1-5	14	TGTGCCAGCAGCGCGCAGGGGTATAATCAGCCCCAGCATTTT	CASSAQGYNQPQHF
-	TRBV15	TRBD1	TRBJ1-4	15	TGTGCCACCAGCAAGGGACAGCCTACTAATGAAAAACTGTTTTTT	CATSKGQPTNEKLFF
many	TRBV27	TRBD1	TRBJ1-4	17	TGTGCCAGCAGTTTATCGTGGGGACAGCAGCCTAATGAAAAACTGTTTTTT	CASSLSWGQQPNEKLFF
-	TRBV5-1	-	TRBJ1-2	12	TGCGCCAGCAGCATTCAGGGCGGTGGCTACACCTTC	CASSIQGGGYTF
-	TRBV6-5	-	TRBJ1-2	13	TGTGCCAGTAGACAGGCCTGGAACTATGGCTACACCTTC	CASRQAWNYGYTF
-	TRBV6-2/TRBV6-3	TRBD2	TRBJ2-1	14	TGTGCCAGCAGTTATCGGGAGGGCCGAAATGAGCAGTTCTTC	CASSYREGRNEQFF
-	TRBV18	-	TRBJ2-5	13	TGTGCCAGCTCATCTACAGTTCAAGAGACCCAGTACTTC	CASSSTVQETQYF
-	TRBV28	TRBD1	TRBJ1-1	15	TGTGCCAGCAGTCCCCAATACCAAGACAGGGTCAAAGCTTTCTTT	CASSPQYQDRVKAFF
-	TRBV29-1	-	TRBJ2-1	15	TGCAGCGTTGAAGATGGTAGGGGCTCCTACAATGAGCAGTTCTTC	CSVEDGRGSYNEQFF
-	TRBV4-2	TRBD2	TRBJ2-3	17	TGTGCCAGCAGCCAAGAGGGCAGCGGGAGTTTTGCAGATACGCAGTATTTT	CASSQEGSGSFADTQYF
once	TRBV29-1	TRBD1	TRBJ1-1	13	TGCAGCGTTGATGGGACAGGGGGCGCTTCGGCTTTCTTT	CSVDGTGGASAFF
-	TRBV18	TRBD1	TRBJ2-7	13	TGTGCCAGCTCACCGCACACAGGGGAAGAGCAGTACTTC	CASSPHTGEEQYF